This T cell receptor beta chain emerged from a study of blood T cell repertoires in COVID-19 (dated by TCRdb to 2018 to 2021). For the wider study: The collaborator samples originated in the United States, Italy and Spain and spanned the acute and convalescent phases of COVID-19. Samples were obtained from the ongoing ImmuneRACE study (first 160 participants) and from some 1,300 subjects provided by 6 global collaborators. Sample metadata almost always included a de-identified subject ID, COVID-19 status, age in years and sex. Subjects who had been exposed to COVID-19, were actively infected with it, or had recovered from it provided the deeply sampled blood TCRbeta repertoires that made up the dataset. The repertoires were released in a freely available public database meant as a resource for research on the immune response to SARS-CoV-2. The prospective study material was composed of cDNA or gDNA derived from T cells, B-cell-depleted T cells, or PBMCs. Where HLA class I and class II types were available, the types were taken from metadata supplied by the sample provider, not from assay-based typing. The full study reports these points: The quantity of clinical and demographic metadata differed by source and by participant and was supplied without curation.

Each collaborating institution followed its own protocols to collect whole blood in K2EDTA tubes. For TCRbeta analysis, collaborators shipped samples in one of three forms: frozen whole blood, isolated PBMCs, or DNA extracted from either of those sample types. Including the terminal cysteine and phenylalanine, the CDR3 comprises 15 residues. Solely the CDR3 DNA is kept, with 45 bases framed from the first base. The germline V and J ends show losses of 4 bases and 2 bases respectively, and no gene match explains 6 bases of the junction. Reading the germline V gene gives CDR1 SGHTA and CDR2 FQGNSA. A word on this clone: The antigen this receptor binds is unknown. Base quality data are lacking; no much larger clone is found one base away.

TCRbeta CDR3 regions were amplified from genomic DNA using the immunoSEQ Assay, a bias-controlled multiplex PCR. Under the source paper's analysis protocol: Nucleated cell counts per sample were estimated from amplification of reference gene primers within the assay. To quantify the absolute abundance of each unique TCRbeta CDR3 rearrangement, sequence reads were collapsed and filtered. For each sample, productive Simpson clonality was calculated as the square root of Simpson's diversity index across productive rearrangements. The table comes from immuneACCESS by way of TCRdb, which keeps in-frame sequences with V and J called. Part of the clones is missing from these tables; in studies checked, under half for an unresolved V gene and the rest for unknown reasons. For V, J and clone size, that table is used; D and trimming come from the DNA. Present in this sample are approximately 190,000 clones, about nine tenths of which were seen just once. The top ten constitute about 6% of the sample.

The chain joins TRBV7-2 to TRBJ2-5, and 8 bases in between align with TRBD1. This TCR was recovered from an elderly man with acute or convalescent COVID-19. The specimen sequenced was peripheral blood. The CDR3 amino acid sequence is: CASSSGTGQQETQYF. The DNA sequence reads TGTGCCAGCAGCTCCGGGACAGGACAACAAGAGACCCAGTACTTC.